This passage covers 14 T cell receptor beta chains from one sample sequenced in a study of early T cells in non-severe SARS-CoV-2 infection. In TCRdb, the 5' RACE reads were re-called with MiXCR into one record per CDR3 protein. Of more than 90,000 distinct CDR3 sequences listed, about 13% were seen once; the top ten hold around 2%. Material for sequencing was whole blood. Receptor source: an adult who was a healthcare worker with PCR-confirmed SARS-CoV-2 infection or an uninfected control (not recorded which).

This clonotype was seen more than once but under ten times. The V gene is TRBV28, the J gene TRBJ2-5; 9 nucleotides agree with TRBD1. This CDR3 region has 14 residues. The germline CDR1 and CDR2 sequences are MDHEN and SYDVKM. Losses at the gene ends were 7 bases for V and 2 bases for J; bases not matched to a gene: 5. As DNA, the CDR3 is TGTGCCAGCAACGAACAGGGGGCACAAGAGACCCAGTACTTC. It translates to CASNEQGAQETQYF.

This clonotype was picked up a small number of times. This rearrangement joins TRBV25-1 to TRBJ2-7, with unresolved D. Germline V lookup: CDR1 MGHDK, CDR2 SYGVNS. This CDR3 has 13 amino acids. Trimming pared 4 bases from V and 3 bases from J, leaving 10 bases between. CDR3 region: CASSGSLFYEQYF. CDR3 bases: TGTGCCAGCAGTGGCAGCCTCTTCTACGAGCAGTACTTC.

This clonotype occurred many times. The chain combines TRBV7-6 with TRBJ2-6, with 7 bases matching TRBD1. This CDR3 has 17 amino acids. The germline V gene has CDR1 SGHVS and CDR2 FNYEAQ. Trimming removed 2 bases from V and 3 bases from J; junction bases left unmatched: 7. The chain's CDR3 is CASSLPKTGHGANVLTF. The CDR3 DNA follows: TGTGCCAGCAGCTTACCGAAGACAGGGCATGGGGCCAACGTCCTGACTTTC.

J is TRBJ2-5 and V is TRBV19; tentative D call: TRBD1 (6 bases). V dropped 5 bases and J dropped 4 bases, with 17 bases sitting between them. The CDR3 consists of 15 residues. The germline V gene has CDR1 LNHDA and CDR2 SQIVND (reference sequence). In nucleotides, the CDR3 is TGTGCCAGTAGTGAGAGAACAGGGTTCCCAGAGACCCAGTACTTC. This encodes CASSERTGFPETQYF.

This clonotype was detected many times. This chain uses TRBV6-5 with TRBJ1-5; a weak D match, TRBD1 (6 bases). Germline V CDR1 and CDR2: MNHEY, SVGAGI. V lost 6 bases and J lost 7, with 16 bases in between. There are 14 residues in the CDR3. The CDR3 nucleotides read TGTGCCAGCAGCCCACAGGGACGCCGGCAGCCCCAGCATTTT. Its translation: CASSPQGRRQPQHF.

The rearrangement uses TRBV28 and TRBJ2-2; no clear D gene. CDR3 length: 14 amino acids. Germline V gene lookup returns CDR1 MDHEN and CDR2 SYDVKM. Trimming pared 6 bases from V and 0 bases from J, leaving 8 bases between. CDR3 region: CASRRIANTGELFF. CDR3 bases: TGTGCCAGCAGGCGGATCGCGAACACCGGGGAGCTGTTTTTT.

V usage is TRBV6-5 and J usage is TRBJ2-1; D is tentatively TRBD1 or TRBD2 (5 bases each). The CDR3 consists of 12 residues. V lost 5 bases, J lost 16 bases, and 18 bases lay in between. The germline V gene encodes CDR1 MNHEY and CDR2 SVGAGI. Here the CDR3 reads CASSPPGRGVFF. CDR3 nucleotide sequence: TGTGCCAGCAGTCCGCCGGGCAGAGGGGTATTCTTC.

This chain links TRBV5-1 with TRBJ1-5; TRBD1 matches 7 bases. Germline CDR1 SGHRS, CDR2 YFSETQ. V lost 0 bases and J lost 6; bases outside the gene matches: 6. The CDR3 loop spans 15 amino acids. The CDR3 nucleotides are TGCGCCAGCAGCTTGGGACAGGGTATTGGTCAGCCCCAGCATTTT. It encodes CASSLGQGIGQPQHF.

The V gene is TRBV6-5, the J gene TRBJ2-1; D is possibly TRBD1 or TRBD2 (5 bases each). This CDR3 contains 16 residues. V was clipped by 2 bases and J by 0 bases, with 11 bases between them. CDR1 and CDR2 (germline): MNHEY, SVGAGI. The CDR3 here is CASSYEGPSSYNEQFF. The DNA of the CDR3 is TGTGCCAGCAGTTACGAGGGGCCGAGCTCCTACAATGAGCAGTTCTTC.

The sample holds a few counts of this clonotype. This chain links TRBV7-9 with TRBJ2-7; D is perhaps TRBD1 or TRBD2 (6 bases each). CDR3 length: 15 amino acids. Between the trimmed V and J ends, which lost 4 bases and 3 bases, there was a span of 16 bases. Per germline, CDR1 SEHNR and CDR2 FQNEAQ (reference sequence). Written as DNA, the CDR3 is TGTGCCAGCAGCTCGCCGGGGGCCCCAAACTACGAGCAGTACTTC. Its translation is CASSSPGAPNYEQYF.

This clonotype was counted between two and nine times. The chain combines TRBV28 with TRBJ1-4; TRBD1 matches at 9 bases. The CDR3 consists of 16 residues. In germline, CDR1 is MDHEN, CDR2 SYDVKM. V dropped 1 base and J dropped 7; count of bases not matched to a gene: 7. CDR3 nucleotide sequence: TGTGCCAGCAGTTTATCGCCGGGACAGGGTTCTGAAAAACTGTTTTTT. Its protein product is CASSLSPGQGSEKLFF.

The J gene is TRBJ2-7, the V gene TRBV28; no clear D gene. Germline CDR1 is MDHEN and CDR2 is SYDVKM. Trimming stripped 3 bases from V and 3 bases from J, with 6 bases between. The CDR3 has 12 residues. DNA for the CDR3: TGTGCCAGCAGTTTCAGTCTCTACGAGCAGTACTTC. Protein product: CASSFSLYEQYF.

V is TRBV19 and J is TRBJ1-1; TRBD1 matches at 9 bases. CDR1 is LNHDA, CDR2 SQIVND, per germline (reference sequence). The J segment lost 4 bases and the V segment lost 4 bases, leaving 7 bases of the junction unmatched. The CDR3 consists of 15 residues. This chain's CDR3 is CASSKTGGRGTEAFF. The CDR3 DNA is TGTGCCAGTAGTAAGACAGGGGGACGAGGCACTGAAGCTTTCTTT.

The chain couples TRBV7-9 to TRBJ2-7; D might be TRBD1 or TRBD2, each matching 6 bases. CDR1 and CDR2 (germline): SEHNR, FQNEAQ (reference sequence). This CDR3 has 16 residues. The V end was cut by 0 bases, the J end by 0 bases, with 12 bases between. CDR3 amino acids: CASSLAGGLSSYEQYF. CDR3 sequence (DNA): TGTGCCAGCAGCTTAGCCGGGGGCCTCAGCTCCTACGAGCAGTACTTC.